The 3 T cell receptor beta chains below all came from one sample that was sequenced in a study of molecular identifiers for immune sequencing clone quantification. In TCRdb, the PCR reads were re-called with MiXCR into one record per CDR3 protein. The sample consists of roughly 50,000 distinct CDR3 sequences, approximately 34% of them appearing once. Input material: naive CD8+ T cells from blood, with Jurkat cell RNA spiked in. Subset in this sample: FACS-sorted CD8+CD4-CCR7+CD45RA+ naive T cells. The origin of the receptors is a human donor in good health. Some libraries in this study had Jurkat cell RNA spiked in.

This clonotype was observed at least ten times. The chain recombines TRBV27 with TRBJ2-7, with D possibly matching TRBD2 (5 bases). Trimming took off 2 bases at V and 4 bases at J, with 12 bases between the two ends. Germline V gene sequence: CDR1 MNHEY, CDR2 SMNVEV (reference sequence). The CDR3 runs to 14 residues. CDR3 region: CASSLGFTGYEQYF. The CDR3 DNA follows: TGTGCCAGCAGTTTAGGTTTCACGGGGTACGAGCAGTACTTC.

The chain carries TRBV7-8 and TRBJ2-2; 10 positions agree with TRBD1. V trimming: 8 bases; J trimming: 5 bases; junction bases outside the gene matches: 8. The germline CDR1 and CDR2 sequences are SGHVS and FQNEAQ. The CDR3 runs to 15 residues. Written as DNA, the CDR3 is TGTGCCAGCTGCATTAGGACAGGGGGAACCGGGGAGCTGTTTTTT. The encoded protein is CASCIRTGGTGELFF.

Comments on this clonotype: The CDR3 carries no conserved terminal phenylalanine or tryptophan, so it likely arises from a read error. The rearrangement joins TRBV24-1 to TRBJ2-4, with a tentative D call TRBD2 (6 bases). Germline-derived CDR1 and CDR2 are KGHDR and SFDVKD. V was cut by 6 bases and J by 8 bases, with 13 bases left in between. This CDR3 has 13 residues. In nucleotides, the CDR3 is TGTGCCACCAGTAGGGCAGGAGGGGACATTCAGTACATC. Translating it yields CATSRAGGDIQYI.